This T cell receptor beta chain was found in a study of blood T cell repertoires in COVID-19. Study background: There were acute and convalescent COVID-19 samples, and they came from the United States, Italy and Spain. Sample material is recorded as cDNA or gDNA derived from T cells, B-cell-depleted T cells, or PBMCs.

A Seattle source enrolled patients during active infection and followed them longitudinally. This clone came up many times. Per the original data handling: Reference gene primer amplification gave estimated nucleated cell counts. Assay: immunoSEQ multiplex PCR; the TCRdb copy retains only in-frame clones and omits some. The V and J calls and the clone size are those of that table, but D and trimming were determined from the DNA. The sample has over 100,000 clones, more than 85% seen once. After removal of 1 base from V and 3 bases from J, the junction contained 3 bases not matched to a gene. CDR3 length: 14 amino acids. The germline CDR1 and CDR2 sequences are MNHEY and SVGEGT.

Material for sequencing was peripheral blood. The gene calls are TRBV6-2 or TRBV6-3 and TRBJ2-7, with 7 bases lining up with TRBD2. The sequence derives from a man between 60 and 70 years old with COVID-19, enrolled during active disease. The CDR3 is CASSYLLAHYEQYF. CDR3 nucleotides: TGTGCCAGCAGTTACTTACTAGCGCACTACGAGCAGTACTTC.